What follows describes a single T cell receptor (beta chain). The antigen is not known. Germline CDR1 is SNHLY and CDR2 is FYNNEI. The CDR3 loop spans 14 amino acids. V gave up 10 bases and J gave up 1 base; unmatched junction bases: 8. This entry comes from a study of beta chain features in type 1 diabetes. Study results and limitations: VDJ junctions in type 1 diabetes patients carried more deletions and fewer insertions.

Expressed TCRB transcripts were sequenced because the isolated RNA had all been reverse transcribed beforehand. Across stem cell-like memory T cell samples, reads averaged about 960,000. Repertoires were generated with immunoSEQ multiplex PCR, while TCRdb's copy carries only in-frame clones and drops some. Here the sample spans around 16,000 clones, approximately 55% being singletons. The sequence was collected from a woman aged 18-35 years in good health. The chain joins TRBV2 to TRBJ1-1; 8 nucleotides align to TRBD1. The sequenced sample consisted of stem cell memory CD4+ T cells from blood. CDR3 protein: CATDRGLGNTEAFF. DNA for the CDR3: TGTGCCACCGACAGGGGCCTAGGGAACACTGAAGCTTTCTTT. Together with reference TRBV2 and TRBJ1-1, the CDR3 gives the full variable domain: EPEVTQTPSHQVTQMGQEVILRCVPISNHLYFYWYRQILGQKVEFLVSFYNNEISEKSEIFDDQFSVERPDGSNFTLKIRSTKLEDSAMYFCATDRGLGNTEAFFGQGTRLTVV.